This T cell receptor (beta chain) was sequenced in a study of OX40 agonist ivuxolimab in advanced cancers. This clone has just a few counts. Its antigen is currently unknown. Blood was sampled at baseline, cycle 4 day 1, and cycle 7 day 1. The study's findings and limits: There was clonal expansion of CD4+ and CD8+ blood T cells by week 6 at 0.1 to 3.0 mg/kg. In general, CD8+ T cells held more expanded clones than CD4+ did, on average. Low levels of normalized T-cell clonal expansion also appeared in some nonresponders.

Measured with immunoSEQ multiplex PCR; TCRdb has only the in-frame clones, and not every one. The sample holds over 45,000 clones, 85% seen once. The CDR3 covers 14 residues. CDR1 is MNHEY, CDR2 SMNVEV, per germline (reference sequence). V shed 3 bases and J shed 6 bases, with 13 bases lying between them. The sequence derives from an adult with an advanced solid tumor such as melanoma, head and neck, liver or kidney cancer. This chain uses TRBV27 with TRBJ2-3; perhaps TRBD2 as D (5 bases). The material sequenced was CD4+ or CD8+ T cells sorted from blood, taken in a trial of the OX40 agonist ivuxolimab. CDR3 amino acids: CASSFDFSGDTQYF. CDR3 sequence (DNA): TGTGCCAGCAGTTTCGATTTCTCGGGGGATACGCAGTATTTT.